Listed below are T cell receptor beta chains from one sample, sequenced in a study of control samples from healthy donors and cancer patients. The protocol was immunoSEQ multiplex PCR, while the TCRdb copy is restricted to in-frame clones and leaves out a portion. Here the sample spans about 160,000 clones, approximately 90% being singletons. What was sequenced was blood. The receptors shown here come from a young man in good health. Each CDR3 is given with its conserved first and last residue. D genes are given only for firm matches. Some rows mark clone size as missing; the rest say once, few, many or name a class of expanded clone.

TRBD1,TRBV7-2,NA,TRBJ2-7,TGTGCCAGCAGCCCTCGGGACAGCTCCTACGAGCAGTACTTC,CASSPRDSSYEQYF
TRBD1,TRBV19,NA,TRBJ2-1,TGTGCCAGTAGTTCTCGGGACAGTTACAATGAGCAGTTCTTC,CASSSRDSYNEQFF
NA,TRBV5-6,NA,TRBJ1-5,TGTGCCAGCAGCTTGTCAGGAAATCAGCCCCAGCATTTT,CASSLSGNQPQHF
NA,TRBV29-1,NA,TRBJ1-5,TGCAGCGTTGGATCGACGCCCAATCAGCCCCAGCATTTT,CSVGSTPNQPQHF
NA,TRBV6-5,NA,TRBJ1-2,TGTGCCAGCAAGGGCAGTACTAACTATGGCTACACCTTC,CASKGSTNYGYTF
TRBD1,TRBV6-2/TRBV6-3,NA,TRBJ2-2,TGTGCCAGCAGTTACCCAGACAGGGCGGGCACCGGGGAGCTGTTTTTT,CASSYPDRAGTGELFF
NA,TRBV4-3,once,TRBJ2-7,TGCGCCAGCAGCCAAGAAGGAGCGGGCTCCTACGAGCAGTACTTC,CASSQEGAGSYEQYF
NA,TRBV2,NA,TRBJ2-7,TGTGCCAGCACCCCCCCCCGAGGGGCTACAAGCGAGCAGTACTTC,CASTPPRGATSEQYF
NA,TRBV28,NA,TRBJ1-5,TGTGCCACCGCGGGGGGCGCGGGGCGTTATCAGCCCCAGCATTTT,CATAGGAGRYQPQHF
NA,TRBV3-1/TRBV3-2,NA,TRBJ1-2,TGTGCCAGCAGCCAAGACTCCAGAAGGGGCTACACCTTC,CASSQDSRRGYTF
TRBD1,TRBV4-3,few,TRBJ1-1,TGCGCCAGCAGCCTGGCAGGGGGCAACACTGAAGCTTTCTTT,CASSLAGGNTEAFF
NA,TRBV2,NA,TRBJ2-5,TGTGCCAGCATGAACGACGGGCAAGAGACCCAGTACTTC,CASMNDGQETQYF
TRBD2,TRBV6-1,NA,TRBJ2-3,TGTGCCAGCAGTGGAAATATACTAGCGGGAGCAGATACGCAGTATTTT,CASSGNILAGADTQYF
TRBD1,TRBV15,NA,TRBJ1-1,TGTGCCACCAGCAGTATACAGGGGTATAAAGCTTTCTTT,CATSSIQGYKAFF
TRBD2,TRBV6-6,NA,TRBJ2-1,TGTGCCAGCACCTCCGCTAGCGGGGTTTACAATGAGCAGTTCTTC,CASTSASGVYNEQFF
NA,TRBV19,NA,TRBJ1-4,TGTGCCAGTAGGGAAACAACTAATGAAAAACTGTTTTTT,CASRETTNEKLFF
TRBD1,TRBV2,NA,TRBJ1-2,TGTGCCAGCAGTGATCGGCAGGGGGGCTATGGCTACACCTTC,CASSDRQGGYGYTF
NA,TRBV24-1,NA,TRBJ2-1,TGTGCCACCAGTGAAAAGAGGGGGACAACGCGAGCAAATGAGCAGTTCTTC,CATSEKRGTTRANEQFF
NA,TRBV24-1,NA,TRBJ2-2,TGTGCCACCAGTGATGGAAGCGGGTTCACCGGGGAGCTGTTTTTT,CATSDGSGFTGELFF
NA,TRBV5-1,NA,TRBJ1-6,TGCGCCAGCAGCATGGACATACTGAGCTCCTATAATTCACCCCTCCACTTT,CASSMDILSSYNSPLHF
NA,TRBV5-4,NA,TRBJ2-6,TGTGCCAGCAGCCTAGGGACACACTCTGGGGCCAACGTCCTGACTTTC,CASSLGTHSGANVLTF
TRBD1,TRBV2,few,TRBJ2-7,TGTGCCAGCAGTGACGAACAGGGGAGTACCTACGAGCAGTACTTC,CASSDEQGSTYEQYF
TRBD1,TRBV6-5,NA,TRBJ1-4,TGTGCCAGCAGGGCCAGGGGGTCCTCTCCGGAAAAACTGTTTTTT,CASRARGSSPEKLFF
NA,TRBV27,NA,TRBJ1-5,TGTGCCAGCAGTTCCCCCCAACGGAATCAGCCCCAGCATTTT,CASSSPQRNQPQHF